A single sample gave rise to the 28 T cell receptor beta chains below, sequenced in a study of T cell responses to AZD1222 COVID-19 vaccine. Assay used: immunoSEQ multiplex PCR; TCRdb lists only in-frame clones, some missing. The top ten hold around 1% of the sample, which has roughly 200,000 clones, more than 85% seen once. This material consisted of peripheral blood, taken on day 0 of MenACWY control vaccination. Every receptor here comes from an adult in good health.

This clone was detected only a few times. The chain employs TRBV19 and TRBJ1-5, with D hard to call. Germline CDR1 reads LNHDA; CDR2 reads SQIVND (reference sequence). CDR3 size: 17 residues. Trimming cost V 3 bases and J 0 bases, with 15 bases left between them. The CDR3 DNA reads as TGTGCCAGTAGTATTGGCCTCACCGCTTATAGCAATCAGCCCCAGCATTTT. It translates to CASSIGLTAYSNQPQHF.

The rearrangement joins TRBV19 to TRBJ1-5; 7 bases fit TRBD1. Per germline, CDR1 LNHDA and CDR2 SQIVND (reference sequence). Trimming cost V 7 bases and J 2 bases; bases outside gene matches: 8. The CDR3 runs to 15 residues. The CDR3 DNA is TGTGCCAGTATCGAAAGGGGGCACCGCAATCAGCCCCAGCATTTT. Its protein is CASIERGHRNQPQHF.

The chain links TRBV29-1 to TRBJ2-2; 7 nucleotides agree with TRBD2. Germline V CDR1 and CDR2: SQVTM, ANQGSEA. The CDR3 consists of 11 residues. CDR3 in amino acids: CSAAGPGELFF. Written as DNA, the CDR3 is TGCAGTGCAGCGGGGCCCGGGGAGCTGTTTTTT.

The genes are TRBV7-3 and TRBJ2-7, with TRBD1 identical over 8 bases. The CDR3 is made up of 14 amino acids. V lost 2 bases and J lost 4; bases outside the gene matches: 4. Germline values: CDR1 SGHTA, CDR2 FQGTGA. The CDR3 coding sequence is TGTGCCAGCAGCTTAGGACAGGGAGTTTACGAGCAGTACTTC. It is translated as CASSLGQGVYEQYF.

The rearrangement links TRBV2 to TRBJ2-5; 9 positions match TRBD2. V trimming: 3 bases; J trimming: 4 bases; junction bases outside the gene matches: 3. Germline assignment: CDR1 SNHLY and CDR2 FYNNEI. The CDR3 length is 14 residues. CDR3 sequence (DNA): TGTGCCAGCAGTGAGTTGCGGGGGGGAGAGACCCAGTACTTC. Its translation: CASSELRGGETQYF.

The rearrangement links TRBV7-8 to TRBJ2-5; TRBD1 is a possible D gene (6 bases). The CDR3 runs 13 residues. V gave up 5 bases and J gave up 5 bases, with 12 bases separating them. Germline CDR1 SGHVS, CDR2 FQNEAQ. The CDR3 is CASSAGAQETQYF. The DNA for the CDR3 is TGTGCCAGCAGCGCAGGGGCCCAGGAGACCCAGTACTTC.

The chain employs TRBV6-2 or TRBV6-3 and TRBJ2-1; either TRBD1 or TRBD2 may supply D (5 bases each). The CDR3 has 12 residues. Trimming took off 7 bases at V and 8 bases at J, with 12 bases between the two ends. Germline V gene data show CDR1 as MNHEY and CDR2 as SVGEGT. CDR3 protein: CASTPGTDEQFF. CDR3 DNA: TGTGCCAGCACCCCTGGGACCGATGAGCAGTTCTTC.

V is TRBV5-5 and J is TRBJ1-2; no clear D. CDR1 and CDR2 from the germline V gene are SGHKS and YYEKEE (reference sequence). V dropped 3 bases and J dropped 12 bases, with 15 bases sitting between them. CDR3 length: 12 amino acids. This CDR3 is CASSSPSEGHTF. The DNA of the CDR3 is TGTGCCAGCAGCTCACCCTCGGAGGGCCACACCTTC. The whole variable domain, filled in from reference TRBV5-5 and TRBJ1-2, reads DAGVTQSPTHLIKTRGQQVTLRCSPISGHKSVSWYQQVLGQGPQFIFQYYEKEERGRGNFPDRFSARQFPNYSSELNVNALLLGDSALYLCASSSPSEGHTFGSGTRLTVV.

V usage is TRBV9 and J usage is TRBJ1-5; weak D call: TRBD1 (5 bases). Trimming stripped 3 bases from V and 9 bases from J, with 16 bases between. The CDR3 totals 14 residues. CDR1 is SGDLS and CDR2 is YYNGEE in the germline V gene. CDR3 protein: CASSGPGTGGPQHF. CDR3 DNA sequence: TGTGCCAGCAGCGGACCGGGGACGGGCGGGCCCCAGCATTTT.

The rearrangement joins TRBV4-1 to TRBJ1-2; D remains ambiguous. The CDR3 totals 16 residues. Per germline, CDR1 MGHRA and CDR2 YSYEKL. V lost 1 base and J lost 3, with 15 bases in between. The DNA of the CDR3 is TGCGCCAGCAGCCAAGGATTTGTAGGGAATGACTATGGCTACACCTTC. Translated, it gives CASSQGFVGNDYGYTF.

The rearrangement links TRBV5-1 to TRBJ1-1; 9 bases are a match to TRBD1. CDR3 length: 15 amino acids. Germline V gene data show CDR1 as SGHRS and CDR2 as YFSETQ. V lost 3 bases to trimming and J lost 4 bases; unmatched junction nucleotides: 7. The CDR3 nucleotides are TGCGCCAGCAGCTACAACAGGGGGCCGGGCACTGAAGCTTTCTTT. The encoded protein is CASSYNRGPGTEAFF.

The CDR3 region is CASSELAGQGGLGEQFF. The CDR3 DNA reads as TGTGCCAGCAGTGAATTGGCGGGACAGGGAGGGCTTGGTGAGCAGTTCTTC. The rearrangement links TRBV25-1 to TRBJ2-1; 9 bases map to TRBD1. Germline V lookup: CDR1 MGHDK, CDR2 SYGVNS. The CDR3 extends over 17 amino acids. Unmatched junction bases numbered 13, after V lost 1 base and J lost 9 bases.

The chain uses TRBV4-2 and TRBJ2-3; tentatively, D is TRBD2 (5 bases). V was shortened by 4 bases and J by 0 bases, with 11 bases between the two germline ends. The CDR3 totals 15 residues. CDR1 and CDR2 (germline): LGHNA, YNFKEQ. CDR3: CASSPSDYSTDTQYF. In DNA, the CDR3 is TGTGCCAGCAGCCCCAGCGACTATAGCACAGATACGCAGTATTTT.

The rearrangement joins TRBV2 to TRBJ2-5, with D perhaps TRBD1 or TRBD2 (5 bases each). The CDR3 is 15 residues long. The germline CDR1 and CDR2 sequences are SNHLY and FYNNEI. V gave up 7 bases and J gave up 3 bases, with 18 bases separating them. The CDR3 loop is CASNKGRAPKETQYF. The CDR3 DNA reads TGTGCCAGCAACAAGGGGCGGGCCCCGAAAGAGACCCAGTACTTC.

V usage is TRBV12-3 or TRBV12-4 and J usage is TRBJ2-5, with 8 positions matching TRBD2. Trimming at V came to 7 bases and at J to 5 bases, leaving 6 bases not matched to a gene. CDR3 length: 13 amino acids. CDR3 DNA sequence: TGTGCCAGCAAAGTAGCGGGGCCGGAGACCCAGTACTTC. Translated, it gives CASKVAGPETQYF.

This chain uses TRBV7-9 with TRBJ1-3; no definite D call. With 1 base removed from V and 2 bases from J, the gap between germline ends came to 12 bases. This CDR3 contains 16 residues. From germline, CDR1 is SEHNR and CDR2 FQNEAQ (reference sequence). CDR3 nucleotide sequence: TGTGCCAGCAGCTTAGAGGTGGTCCGCGCTGGAAACACCATATATTTT. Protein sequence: CASSLEVVRAGNTIYF. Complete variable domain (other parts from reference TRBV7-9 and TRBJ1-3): DTGVSQNPRHKITKRGQNVTFRCDPISEHNRLYWYRQTLGQGPEFLTYFQNEAQLEKSRLLSDRFSAERPKGSFSTLEIQRTEQGDSAMYLCASSLEVVRAGNTIYFGEGSWLTVV.

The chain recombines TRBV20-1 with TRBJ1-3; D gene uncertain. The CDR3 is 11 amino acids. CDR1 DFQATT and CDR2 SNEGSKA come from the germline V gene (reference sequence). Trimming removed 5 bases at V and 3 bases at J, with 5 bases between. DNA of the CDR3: TGCAGTGCTGTTTATGGAAACACCATATATTTT. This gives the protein CSAVYGNTIYF.

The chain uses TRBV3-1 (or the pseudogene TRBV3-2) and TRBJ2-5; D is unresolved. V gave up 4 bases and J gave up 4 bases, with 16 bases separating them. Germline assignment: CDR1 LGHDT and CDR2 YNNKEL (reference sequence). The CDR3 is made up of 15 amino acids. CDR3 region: CASSPERWVGETQYF. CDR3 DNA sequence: TGTGCCAGCAGCCCGGAGAGGTGGGTAGGAGAGACCCAGTACTTC.

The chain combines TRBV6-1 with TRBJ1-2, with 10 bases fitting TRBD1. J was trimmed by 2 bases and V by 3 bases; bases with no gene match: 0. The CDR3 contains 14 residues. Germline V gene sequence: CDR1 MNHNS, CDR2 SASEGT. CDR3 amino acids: CASSEGQGNYGYTF. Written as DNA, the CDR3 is TGTGCCAGCAGTGAGGGACAGGGGAACTATGGCTACACCTTC.

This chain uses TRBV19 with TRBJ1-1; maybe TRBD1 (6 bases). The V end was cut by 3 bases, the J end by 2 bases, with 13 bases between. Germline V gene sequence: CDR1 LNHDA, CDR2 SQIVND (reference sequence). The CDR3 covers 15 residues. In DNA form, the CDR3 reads TGTGCCAGTAGTATCCAGGGGACATCCAACACTGAAGCTTTCTTT. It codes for CASSIQGTSNTEAFF.

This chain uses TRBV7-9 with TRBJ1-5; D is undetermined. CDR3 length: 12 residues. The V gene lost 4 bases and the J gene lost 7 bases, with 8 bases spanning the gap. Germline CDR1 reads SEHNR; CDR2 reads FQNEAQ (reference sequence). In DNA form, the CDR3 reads TGTGCCAGCAGCTCTGGAAGGCAGCCCCAGCATTTT. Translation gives CASSSGRQPQHF. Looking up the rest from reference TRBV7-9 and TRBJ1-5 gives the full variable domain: DTGVSQNPRHKITKRGQNVTFRCDPISEHNRLYWYRQTLGQGPEFLTYFQNEAQLEKSRLLSDRFSAERPKGSFSTLEIQRTEQGDSAMYLCASSSGRQPQHFGDGTRLSIL.

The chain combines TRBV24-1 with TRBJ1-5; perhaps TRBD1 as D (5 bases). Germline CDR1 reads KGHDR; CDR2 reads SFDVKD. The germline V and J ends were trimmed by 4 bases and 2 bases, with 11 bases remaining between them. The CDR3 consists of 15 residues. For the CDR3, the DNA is TGTGCCACCAGTGAGTCGGGACTAGGCAATCAGCCCCAGCATTTT. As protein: CATSESGLGNQPQHF.

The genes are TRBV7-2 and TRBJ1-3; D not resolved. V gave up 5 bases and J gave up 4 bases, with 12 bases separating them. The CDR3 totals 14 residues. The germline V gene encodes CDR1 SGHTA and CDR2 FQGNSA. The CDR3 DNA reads TGTGCCAGCAGCGCCTCACTCCCCGGAAACACCATATATTTT. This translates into CASSASLPGNTIYF.

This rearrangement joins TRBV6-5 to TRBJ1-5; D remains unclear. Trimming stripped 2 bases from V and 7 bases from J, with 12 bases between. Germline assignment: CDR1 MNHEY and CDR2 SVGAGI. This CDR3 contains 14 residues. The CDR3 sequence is CASSYLGKDQPQHF. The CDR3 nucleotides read TGTGCCAGCAGTTACCTAGGAAAGGACCAGCCCCAGCATTTT.

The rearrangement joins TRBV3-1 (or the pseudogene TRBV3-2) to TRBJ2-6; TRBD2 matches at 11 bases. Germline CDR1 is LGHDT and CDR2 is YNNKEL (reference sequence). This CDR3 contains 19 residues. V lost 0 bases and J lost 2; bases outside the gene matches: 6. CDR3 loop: CASSQERLAGGAGANVLTF. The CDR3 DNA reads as TGTGCCAGCAGCCAAGAACGTCTAGCGGGGGGAGCTGGGGCCAACGTCCTGACTTTC.

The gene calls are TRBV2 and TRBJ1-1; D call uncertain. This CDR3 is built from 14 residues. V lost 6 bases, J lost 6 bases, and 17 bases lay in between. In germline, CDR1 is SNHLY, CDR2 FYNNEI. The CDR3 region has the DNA TGTGCCAGCAGGGCGGACCTGGGGAAATCTGAAGCTTTCTTT. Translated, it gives CASRADLGKSEAFF.

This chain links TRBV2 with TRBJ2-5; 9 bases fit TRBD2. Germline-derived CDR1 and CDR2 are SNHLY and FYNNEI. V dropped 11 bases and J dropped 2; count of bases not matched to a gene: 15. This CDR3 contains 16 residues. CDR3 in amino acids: CAGIAGVVGKQETQYF. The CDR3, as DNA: TGTGCCGGGATAGCGGGGGTTGTGGGCAAGCAAGAGACCCAGTACTTC.

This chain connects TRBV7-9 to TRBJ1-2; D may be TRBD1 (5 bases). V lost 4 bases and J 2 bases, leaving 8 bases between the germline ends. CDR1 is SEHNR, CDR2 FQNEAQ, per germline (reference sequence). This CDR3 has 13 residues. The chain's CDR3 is CASSSTENYGYTF. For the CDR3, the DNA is TGTGCCAGCAGCTCGACAGAGAACTATGGCTACACCTTC.